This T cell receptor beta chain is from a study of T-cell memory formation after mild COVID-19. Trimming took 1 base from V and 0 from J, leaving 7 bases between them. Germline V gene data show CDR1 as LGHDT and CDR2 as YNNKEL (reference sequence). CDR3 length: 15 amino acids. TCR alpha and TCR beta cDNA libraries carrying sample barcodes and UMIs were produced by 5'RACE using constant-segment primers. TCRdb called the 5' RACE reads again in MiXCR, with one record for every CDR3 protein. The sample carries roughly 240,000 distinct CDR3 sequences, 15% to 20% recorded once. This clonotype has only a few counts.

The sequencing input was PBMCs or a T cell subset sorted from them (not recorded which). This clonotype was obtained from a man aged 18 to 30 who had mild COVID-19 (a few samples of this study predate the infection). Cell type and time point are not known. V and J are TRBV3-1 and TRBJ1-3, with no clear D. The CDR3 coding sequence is TGTGCCAGCAGCCAAGGCCCTACCTCTGGAAACACCATATATTTT. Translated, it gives CASSQGPTSGNTIYF.